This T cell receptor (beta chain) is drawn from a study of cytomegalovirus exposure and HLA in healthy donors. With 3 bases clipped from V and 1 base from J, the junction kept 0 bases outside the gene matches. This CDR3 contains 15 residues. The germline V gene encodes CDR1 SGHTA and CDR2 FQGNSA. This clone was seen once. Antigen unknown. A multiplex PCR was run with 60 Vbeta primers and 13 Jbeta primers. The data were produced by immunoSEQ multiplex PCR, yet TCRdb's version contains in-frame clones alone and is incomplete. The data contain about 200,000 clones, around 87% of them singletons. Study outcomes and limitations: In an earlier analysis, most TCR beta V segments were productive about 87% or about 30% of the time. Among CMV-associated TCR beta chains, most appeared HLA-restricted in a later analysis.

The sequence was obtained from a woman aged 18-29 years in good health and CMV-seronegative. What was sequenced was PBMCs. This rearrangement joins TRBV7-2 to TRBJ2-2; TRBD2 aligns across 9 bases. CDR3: CASSLTSGNTGELFF. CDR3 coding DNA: TGTGCCAGCAGCTTGACTAGCGGGAACACCGGGGAGCTGTTTTTT.